The rows below give T cell receptor beta chains drawn from one sample of a study of blood T cell repertoires in COVID-19. TCRdb's copy holds only in-frame clones and misses some; the assay was immunoSEQ multiplex PCR. This sample carries around 100,000 clones, around 84% of them seen once, and the ten largest clones take roughly 17%. The specimen was peripheral blood. All receptors derive from a woman aged 55-75 years with acute or convalescent COVID-19. Both conserved end residues are part of each CDR3. The D gene is left open where the match is weak. Where a row states a size, it is once, few, many or the class of an expanded clone; other rows omit it.

V	size	D	J	DNA	CDR3
TRBV6-5	NA	NA	TRBJ2-3	TGTGCCAGCAGGCTAGGGGTCACAGATACGCAGTATTTT	CASRLGVTDTQYF
TRBV3-1/TRBV3-2	NA	TRBD1	TRBJ1-1	TGTGCCAGCAGCCAAGACAGGGGGCCCACTGAAGCTTTCTTT	CASSQDRGPTEAFF
TRBV9	NA	TRBD2	TRBJ2-3	TGTGCCAGCAGCTTTCGACTAGCCGAGGATACGCAGTATTTT	CASSFRLAEDTQYF
TRBV29-1	NA	TRBD1	TRBJ1-1	TGCAGCGTTGGAGACAGGGGAACTTTCTTT	CSVGDRGTFF
TRBV5-3	NA	TRBD2	TRBJ2-7	TGTGCCAGAAGCTCGCGCGAGCCCAAGACTAGCGCCAACTACGAGCAGTACTTC	CARSSREPKTSANYEQYF
TRBV28	NA	NA	TRBJ2-5	TGTGCCAGCAGCCAAAAACTGGGGGGTTCCCTAGACCAAGAGACCCAGTACTTC	CASSQKLGGSLDQETQYF
TRBV19	NA	NA	TRBJ1-5	TGTGCCAGTAGTATTGTGAGGCAGCCCCAGCATTTT	CASSIVRQPQHF
TRBV7-2	NA	NA	TRBJ2-1	TGTGCCAGCAGCTCGAGCTCCTACAATGAGCAGTTCTTC	CASSSSSYNEQFF
TRBV11-2	NA	NA	TRBJ1-1	TGTGCCACCTTGAAGTGGCCCCAAGCTTTCTTT	CATLKWPQAFF
TRBV30	NA	NA	TRBJ1-5	TGTGCCTGGAGTATAGGGGTTCAGCCCCAGCATTTT	CAWSIGVQPQHF
TRBV18	NA	TRBD1	TRBJ1-5	TGTGCCAGCTCACCAAGGGGACAGGGTAATCAGCCCCAGCATTTT	CASSPRGQGNQPQHF
TRBV5-1	NA	NA	TRBJ1-4	TGCGCCAGCAGCAACCAAGGGGCCACTAATGAAAAACTGTTTTTT	CASSNQGATNEKLFF
TRBV2	NA	NA	TRBJ1-5	TGTGCCAGCAGTGTAGGGGTGGGATATCAGCCCCAGCATTTT	CASSVGVGYQPQHF
TRBV9	NA	NA	TRBJ1-3	TGTGCCAGCAGCGTAGGTGCGGTCCACTCTGGAAACACCATATATTTT	CASSVGAVHSGNTIYF
TRBV3-1/TRBV3-2	NA	TRBD2	TRBJ2-1	TGTGCCAGCAGCTTGCGGGGGAATGCGTGGAATGAGCAGTTCTTC	CASSLRGNAWNEQFF
TRBV3-1/TRBV3-2	NA	NA	TRBJ1-4	TGTGCCAGCAGCTCCCGGAATGAAAAACTGTTTTTT	CASSSRNEKLFF
TRBV9	NA	TRBD1	TRBJ1-2	TGTGCCAGCAGGGGACAGTATGGCTACACCTTC	CASRGQYGYTF
TRBV3-1/TRBV3-2	NA	NA	TRBJ2-7	TGTGCCAGCAGCCTCCGACCGGGACATTCCTACGAGCAGTACTTC	CASSLRPGHSYEQYF
TRBV20-1	NA	NA	TRBJ1-4	TGCAGTGCGAAACTAGGGGAAAAACTGTTTTTT	CSAKLGEKLFF
TRBV3-1/TRBV3-2	NA	NA	TRBJ1-5	TGTGCCAGCAGCCCCCCAGCGGGGCAGCCCCAGCATTTT	CASSPPAGQPQHF
TRBV6-5	NA	NA	TRBJ1-1	TGTGCCAGCAGACAGGGTTCACACACTGAAGCTTTCTTT	CASRQGSHTEAFF
TRBV7-9	NA	NA	TRBJ2-5	TGTGCCAGCACCAGAGCCATCGGGGGTAGGGAGACCCAGTACTTC	CASTRAIGGRETQYF
TRBV6-4	NA	NA	TRBJ1-2	TGTGCCAGCAGTGACGGGAGGAAGGACGAGAGTGGCTACACCTTC	CASSDGRKDESGYTF
TRBV5-4	many	NA	TRBJ2-2	TGTGCCAGCAGCTTTCGCAGGCACGCGAACACCGGGGAGCTGTTTTTT	CASSFRRHANTGELFF